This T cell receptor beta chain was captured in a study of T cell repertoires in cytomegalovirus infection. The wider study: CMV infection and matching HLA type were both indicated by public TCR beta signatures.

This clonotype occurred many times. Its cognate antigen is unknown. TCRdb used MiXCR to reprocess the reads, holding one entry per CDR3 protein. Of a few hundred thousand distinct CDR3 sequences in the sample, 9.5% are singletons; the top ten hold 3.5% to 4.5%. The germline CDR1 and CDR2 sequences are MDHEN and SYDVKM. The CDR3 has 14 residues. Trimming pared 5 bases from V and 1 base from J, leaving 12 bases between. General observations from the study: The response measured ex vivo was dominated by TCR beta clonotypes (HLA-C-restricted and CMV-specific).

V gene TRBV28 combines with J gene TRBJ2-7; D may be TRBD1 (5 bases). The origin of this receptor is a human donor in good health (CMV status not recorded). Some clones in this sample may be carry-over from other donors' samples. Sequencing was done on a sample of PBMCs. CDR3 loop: CASSPLQESYEQYF. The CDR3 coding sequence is TGTGCCAGCAGTCCCCTACAGGAATCCTACGAGCAGTACTTC.